The 24 T cell receptor beta chains below were found in one sample sequenced in a study of tissue T cells after allogeneic stem cell transplantation. The time point: mouse harvest day 7 after allogeneic transplant. The graft held 10^6 splenic CD5+ T cells and 10^7 T-cell-depleted bone marrow cells. Measured with immunoSEQ multiplex PCR; TCRdb has only the in-frame clones, and not every one. Of around 5,000 clones in the sample, roughly 47% were seen once. Sequencing was carried out using skin. Receptor source: a female BALB/c mouse given C57BL/6 T cells with graft-versus-host disease after an allogeneic hematopoietic cell transplant.

This clone occurred a few times. Gene names denote mouse genes. Read data end 1 residue before the CDR3 end; the end is taken from the germline J gene. V usage is TRBV26 and J usage is TRBJ1-3; D call uncertain. Germline V gene lookup returns CDR1 KGHPV and CDR2 FQNQEV (reference sequence). The CDR3 runs to 15 residues. The V gene lost 0 bases and the J gene lost 0 bases, with 6 bases spanning the gap. CDR3 DNA, as far as it was read: TGTGCCAGCAGTCTGTCGAGGAATTCTGGAAATACGCTCTAT. It codes for CASSLSRNSGNTLY. The complete CDR3 protein is CASSLSRNSGNTLYF.

This clone was counted a few times. Here the gene names and germline are mouse. The missing CDR3 end, 1 residue past where the read stops, is filled in from the germline J gene. The chain joins TRBV26 to TRBJ2-5; D not resolved. This CDR3 is built from 11 residues. Germline lookup yields CDR1 KGHPV and CDR2 FQNQEV (reference sequence). Trimming removed 7 bases from V and 3 bases from J, with 5 bases in between. CDR3 region: CASIRQDTQYF. Partial CDR3 DNA: TGTGCCAGCATCAGACAAGACACCCAGTAC.

A note on this clone: Germline and genes here are mouse. The read is 1 residue too short to cover the CDR3 end, so that end is filled in from the germline J gene. The genes are TRBV23 and TRBJ1-4; the tabulated D call, TRBD1, remains unverified against the DNA. Germline loops: CDR1 KGHTA, CDR2 FQNQQP. This CDR3 spans 14 amino acids. The CDR3 DNA, read in part, is TGCTCCAGCAGTTCCGGGACAGGGCACGAAAGATTATTT. Translating it yields CSSSSGTGHERLF. The entire CDR3 is CSSSSGTGHERLFF.

This clone was observed a few times. The genes and germline here are from mouse. The read finishes 1 residue shy of the CDR3 end, and the germline J gene is used to complete it. This sequence joins TRBV26 and TRBJ1-3; tentative D call: TRBD1 (6 bases). The V end lost 4 bases, the J end lost 0 bases, and 10 bases lay between the germline ends. This CDR3 spans 15 amino acids. From germline, CDR1 is KGHPV and CDR2 FQNQEV (reference sequence). The DNA read from the CDR3 is TGTGCCAGCAGTCCCGGGACAAATTCTGGAAATACGCTCTAT. Its translation is CASSPGTNSGNTLY. In full, the CDR3 reads CASSPGTNSGNTLYF. The whole variable domain, remainder taken from reference TRBV26 and TRBJ1-3, is NSKVIQTPRYLVKGQGQKAKMRCIPEKGHPVVFWYQQNKNNEFKFLINFQNQEVLQQIDMTEKRFSAECPSNSPCSLEIQSSEAGDSALYLCASSPGTNSGNTLYFGEGSRLIVV.

Notes on this clone: Gene names follow the mouse nomenclature. The read terminates 1 residue before the CDR3 end, so the remaining end is supplied by the germline J gene. The chain is built from TRBV19 and TRBJ2-2; 9 bases map to TRBD2. Germline CDR1 and CDR2: FNHDT and SITEND (reference sequence). CDR3 length equals 16 residues. Unmatched junction bases numbered 6, after V lost 6 bases and J lost 0 bases. CDR3 bases read: TGTGCCAGCACCCTCGGACTGGGGCCAAACACCGGGCAGCTCTAC. Its translation: CASTLGLGPNTGQLY. In full, the CDR3 is CASTLGLGPNTGQLYF.

This clone has more than one count but fewer than ten. All gene names here are mouse names. Coverage ceases 1 residue before the CDR3 finishes, and the germline J gene fills in the end. This chain connects TRBV26 to TRBJ2-4; 8 bases line up with TRBD1. The V gene's germline CDR1 is KGHPV and CDR2 FQNQEV (reference sequence). J lost 3 bases, V lost 5 bases, and 1 base had no gene match. This CDR3 region has 13 residues. The CDR3 spells CASSWTGQNTLYF. The covered CDR3 bases are TGTGCCAGCAGTTGGACAGGGCAAAACACCTTGTAC.

A word on this clone: Any gene name here is a mouse gene name. The read falls 1 residue short of the CDR3 end, and the missing part is taken from the germline J gene. The V call is TRBV3, the J call TRBJ1-2; TRBD1 matches 8 bases. Germline V gene lookup returns CDR1 SNHLY and CDR2 FYNGKV (reference sequence). The CDR3 covers 14 residues. Losses at the gene ends were 5 bases for V and 0 bases for J; bases not matched to a gene: 2. The sequenced part of the CDR3 DNA is TGTGCCAGCAGCATGACAGGGGCAAACTCCGACTACACC. Its protein is CASSMTGANSDYT. In full, the CDR3 is CASSMTGANSDYTF.

This clone was picked up a small number of times. Gene names are mouse gene names. Read data end 1 residue before the CDR3 end; the end is taken from the germline J gene. The gene calls are TRBV26 and TRBJ2-2; D could derive from TRBD1 or TRBD2 (5 bases each). The V end lost 2 bases, the J end lost 6 bases, and 10 bases lay between the germline ends. CDR3 length equals 14 residues. Germline V gene sequence: CDR1 KGHPV, CDR2 FQNQEV (reference sequence). Here the CDR3 reads CASSLTQGPGQLYF. The part of the CDR3 DNA that was read is TGTGCCAGCAGTCTGACTCAGGGACCCGGGCAGCTCTAC.

About this clone: Gene names and germline refer to mouse. The read is 1 residue too short to cover the CDR3 end, so that end is filled in from the germline J gene. The chain carries TRBV1 and TRBJ2-1, with D tentatively TRBD1 (5 bases). There are 14 residues in the CDR3. CDR1 NSQYPW and CDR2 LRSPGD come from the germline V gene (reference sequence). V dropped 3 bases and J dropped 0 bases, with 6 bases sitting between them. CDR3 loop: CTCSATDNYAEQFF. Partial CDR3 DNA: TGCACCTGCAGTGCGACAGATAACTATGCTGAGCAGTTC. Supplemented by reference TRBV1 and TRBJ2-1, the full variable domain reads VTLLEQNPRWRLVPRGQAVNLRCILKNSQYPWMSWYQQDLQKQLQWLFTLRSPGDKEVKSLPGADYLATRVTDTELRLQVANMSQGRTLYCTCSATDNYAEQFFGPGTRLTVL.

This clone turned up a few times. The listed genes are named as in mouse. The CDR3 loop reads CASSLGAGNTGQLYF. The CDR3 DNA, read in part, is TGTGCCAGCAGTCTAGGGGCGGGAAACACCGGGCAGCTCTAC. The rearrangement links TRBV24 to TRBJ2-2; D may be TRBD1 or TRBD2 (5 bases each). The read finishes 1 residue shy of the CDR3 end, and the germline J gene is used to complete it. Trimming pared 3 bases from V and 1 base from J, leaving 9 bases between. The length of the CDR3 is 15 residues. In germline, CDR1 is KGHTA, CDR2 FRNEEI.

This clone was observed a single time. The genes are named according to mouse. The read stops 1 residue short of the end of the CDR3; the missing end is completed from the germline J gene. The rearrangement joins TRBV3 to TRBJ2-7, with 10 positions matching TRBD1. Germline V gene data show CDR1 as SNHLY and CDR2 as FYNGKV (reference sequence). The CDR3 is made up of 14 amino acids. The J segment lost 7 bases and the V segment lost 2 bases, leaving 5 bases of the junction unmatched. The CDR3 sequence is CASSLRDRGLEQYF. The covered CDR3 bases are TGTGCCAGCAGCTTACGAGACAGGGGGCTAGAACAGTAC.

In its sample, this clone was seen once. Germline and genes: mouse. From the germline J gene comes the end of the CDR3, since the read stops 1 residue before it. The gene calls are TRBV19 and TRBJ2-4; 8 nucleotides match TRBD2. J gave up 5 bases and V 4 bases, and 3 bases lay outside the gene matches. The CDR3 loop spans 13 amino acids. CDR1 is FNHDT and CDR2 is SITEND in the germline V gene (reference sequence). The covered CDR3 bases are TGTGCCAGCAGTTGGGACTGGAGAAACACCTTGTAC. It codes for CASSWDWRNTLY. The full CDR3 protein is CASSWDWRNTLYF.

This clone has more than one count but fewer than ten. Gene names are the mouse ones. The CDR3 end falls 1 residue outside the read, so it is completed with the germline J gene. This chain uses TRBV16 with TRBJ2-5; 7 bases are a match to TRBD1. The CDR3 length is 14 residues. Trimming cost V 5 bases and J 0 bases; bases outside gene matches: 2. Germline V gene data show CDR1 as SGHSA and CDR2 as FRNQAP. CDR3 bases read: TGTGCAAGCAGCCCGACAGGGAACCAAGACACCCAGTAC. Its protein product is CASSPTGNQDTQY. The entire CDR3 is CASSPTGNQDTQYF.

This clone was seen a few times. Gene names refer to mouse genes. The CDR3 goes on 1 residue after the read ends, and that part is filled in from the germline J gene. The gene calls are TRBV4 and TRBJ1-4; 7 bases line up with TRBD1. The J segment lost 0 bases and the V segment lost 7 bases, leaving 2 bases of the junction unmatched. The CDR3 consists of 14 residues. The germline V gene encodes CDR1 LGHDT and CDR2 YNNKQL (reference sequence). The part of the CDR3 DNA that was read is TGTGCCAGCACCGGGACAGTTTCCAACGAAAGATTATTT. It codes for CASTGTVSNERLF. In full, the CDR3 is CASTGTVSNERLFF.

This clone is medium-sized within its sample. All gene names here are mouse names. With the read ending 1 residue before the CDR3 end, the germline J gene is used to fill in that end. The chain is built from TRBV26 and TRBJ2-7, with D tentatively TRBD1 (5 bases). From germline, CDR1 is KGHPV and CDR2 FQNQEV (reference sequence). This CDR3 contains 14 residues. Trimming cost V 3 bases and J 2 bases, with 11 bases left between them. Incomplete CDR3 DNA: TGTGCCAGCAGTCTCCAGGGAAGGACCTATGAACAGTAC. Translating it yields CASSLQGRTYEQY. The CDR3 in full is CASSLQGRTYEQYF.

With regard to this clone: Gene and germline names: mouse. The sequenced fragment ends 1 residue before the CDR3 boundary, so the rest is inferred from the germline J gene. The V gene is TRBV15, the J gene TRBJ1-1; 8 bases are shared with TRBD1. The V gene's germline CDR1 is SGHND and CDR2 FRSKSL. The CDR3 is made up of 13 amino acids. The V and J ends lost 6 bases and 3 bases, in that order; junction bases with no gene match: 3. Here the CDR3 reads CASRTGGDTEVFF. The part of the CDR3 DNA that was read is TGTGCCAGCAGAACAGGGGGTGACACAGAAGTCTTC.

Regarding this clone: Gene names and germline match the mouse. The CDR3 is cut off 1 residue early in the read; its end comes from the germline J gene. The chain combines TRBV26 with TRBJ2-2; D unresolved. CDR3 length: 16 residues. The V gene's germline CDR1 is KGHPV and CDR2 FQNQEV (reference sequence). V dropped 2 bases and J dropped 3 bases, with 13 bases sitting between them. The part of the CDR3 DNA that was read is TGTGCCAGCAGTCTGAGCGGGAGGGCGGACACCGGGCAGCTCTAC. Amino acid sequence: CASSLSGRADTGQLY. The CDR3, in full, reads CASSLSGRADTGQLYF.

On this clone itself: The gene names given are mouse names. The CDR3 goes on 1 residue after the read ends, and that part is filled in from the germline J gene. The J gene is TRBJ2-3, the V gene TRBV3, with D maybe TRBD1 (5 bases). CDR3 length equals 12 residues. The V gene's germline CDR1 is SNHLY and CDR2 FYNGKV (reference sequence). V was pared by 4 bases and J by 4 bases, with 6 bases between. CDR3 loop: CASSSGTETLYF. CDR3 bases read: TGTGCCAGCAGCTCAGGGACAGAAACGCTGTAT.

Concerning this clone: The germline and genes are mouse ones. The CDR3 goes on 1 residue after the read ends, and that part is filled in from the germline J gene. The sample holds other DNA sequences that translate to the same CDR3. The J gene is TRBJ1-3, the V gene TRBV13-2; possibly TRBD1 for D (6 bases). V lost 3 bases and J 0 bases, leaving 13 bases between the germline ends. CDR3 size: 16 residues. In germline, CDR1 is NNHNN, CDR2 SYGAGS (reference sequence). The CDR3: CASGVIRDISGNTLYF. The sequenced CDR3 bases are TGTGCCAGCGGTGTCATCCGGGACATTTCTGGAAATACGCTCTAT.

Note on this clone: Gene names are mouse gene names. The read falls 1 residue short of the CDR3 end, and the missing part is taken from the germline J gene. V usage is TRBV26 and J usage is TRBJ1-3, with D unresolved. In germline, CDR1 is KGHPV, CDR2 FQNQEV (reference sequence). The CDR3 extends over 14 amino acids. The germline V and J ends were trimmed by 2 bases and 0 bases, with 5 bases remaining between them. The CDR3 bases that were read are TGTGCCAGCAGTCTGAGCAGTTCTGGAAATACGCTCTAT. Translated: CASSLSSSGNTLY. The entire CDR3 reads CASSLSSSGNTLYF.

Concerning this clone itself: A read error may account for a junction end that differs from germline. Mouse gene names apply. The CDR3 extends 1 residue past the end of the read, so its final part is completed from the germline J gene. The chain employs TRBV12-2 and TRBJ2-7; D possibly corresponds to TRBD1 (6 bases). Germline loops: CDR1 SGHLS, CDR2 HYDKME. This CDR3 contains 12 residues. This chain's CDR3 is CVSSRDNYEQYF. Incomplete CDR3 DNA: TGTGTCAGCTCTCGGGACAACTATGAACAGTAC.

This clone rates as large (0.1 to 1%). Genes here carry mouse names. From the germline J gene comes the end of the CDR3, since the read stops 1 residue before it. The rearrangement links TRBV26 to TRBJ1-3; weak D call: TRBD1 (6 bases). Between the trimmed V and J ends, which lost 4 bases and 2 bases, there was a span of 6 bases. This CDR3 comprises 13 residues. Germline assignment: CDR1 KGHPV and CDR2 FQNQEV (reference sequence). The DNA read from the CDR3 is TGTGCCAGCAGTCAGGGGGCTGGAAATACGCTCTAT. It is translated as CASSQGAGNTLY. The full CDR3 reads CASSQGAGNTLYF.

Of note for this clone: Gene names refer to mouse genes. Read data end 1 residue before the CDR3 end; the end is taken from the germline J gene. The genes are TRBV3 and TRBJ1-4; 11 bases align to TRBD1. The germline V gene has CDR1 SNHLY and CDR2 FYNGKV (reference sequence). This CDR3 region has 14 residues. V was clipped by 3 bases and J by 7 bases; unmatched bases: 1. CDR3 region: CASSLGTGGERLFF. Incomplete CDR3 DNA: TGTGCCAGCAGCTTGGGGACAGGGGGCGAAAGATTATTT.

A remark on this clone: The gene symbols are mouse symbols. The read finishes 1 residue shy of the CDR3 end, and the germline J gene is used to complete it. V gene TRBV19 combines with J gene TRBJ2-3; 9 bases align to TRBD2. The length of the CDR3 is 17 residues. Germline CDR1 reads FNHDT; CDR2 reads SITEND (reference sequence). V shed 1 base and J 2 bases; nucleotides not matched to a gene: 8. The CDR3 protein is CASSISWGGRDAETLYF. The sequenced CDR3 bases are TGTGCCAGCAGTATAAGCTGGGGGGGGCGCGATGCAGAAACGCTGTAT.